This T cell receptor (beta chain) was identified during a study of patients and donors after allogeneic stem cell transplantation. MiXCR, run by TCRdb on the RT-PCR reads, gives a single entry per CDR3 protein. The sample consists of roughly 140,000 distinct CDR3 sequences, 30% to 45% of them appearing once. This clonotype was counted only a few times. The CDR3 consists of 14 residues. From germline, CDR1 is SQVTM and CDR2 ANQGSEA. V dropped 4 bases and J dropped 9 bases, with 19 bases sitting between them. The receptor was isolated from a human donor who was either an allogeneic HSCT recipient or a stem cell or donor lymphocyte infusion donor (not recorded which). It is not recorded whose cells these are; they may come from a transplant donor. The sequenced sample consisted of blood, either unsorted or a sorted T cell fraction (not recorded which). V is TRBV29-1 and J is TRBJ1-5; D is unresolved. The CDR3 DNA reads TGCAGCGTTGCAGAGGACGGAGCTAAGGGGCCCCAGCATTTT. This sequence encodes CSVAEDGAKGPQHF.